This entry concerns a single TCR beta chain. The antigen is unknown. The data belong to a study of a mutant IDH1 vaccine in newly diagnosed glioma. The table came from immunoSEQ multiplex PCR; TCRdb's copy has only in-frame clones and leaves some out. The repertoire holds tens of thousands of clones, about 80% seen once, with 8% to 8.5% in the top ten. Trimming at V came to 2 bases and at J to 7 bases, leaving 7 bases not matched to a gene. The germline V gene has CDR1 LNHDA and CDR2 SQIVND (reference sequence). This CDR3 has 14 residues. Time point specified: week 11, during vaccination. In every dose of vaccine, 300 ug of mutant IDH1 20-mer peptide was given alongside topical imiquimod.

This receptor was taken from a man in his forties with glioma. J is TRBJ1-2 and V is TRBV19; 7 positions agree with TRBD1. The specimen was PBMCs, collected from a glioma patient whose treatment included an IDH1 peptide vaccine. The CDR3, as DNA: TGTGCCAGTAGTATAATGACAGGGAGCCGTGGCTACACCTTC. Protein: CASSIMTGSRGYTF.